This TCR beta chain was found in a study of T cells in Graves' hyperthyroidism and ophthalmopathy (dated 2019 in TCRdb). Context from the whole study: Peripheral blood samples were taken at the time of initial diagnosis, prior to any treatment. To identify distinguishing TCR V-J signatures, a discovery cohort of roughly 100 patients was used, comprising fewer than 45 with Graves' ophthalmopathy and around 60 with stable Graves' hyperthyroidism. Prospective prediction of ophthalmopathy was tested in an independent validation cohort of 18 to 20 hyperthyroidism patients and 17 patients who later progressed to ophthalmopathy. The 100 or so discovery patients were randomly divided into training and test sets at a 7:3 ratio. Thyroid tissue and blood T-cell repertoires from six Graves' hyperthyroidism patients were also compared in the study. After blood sampling, hyperthyroidism patients were treated with methimazole at a starting dose of 30 mg daily, and ophthalmopathy patients were treated with high-dose intravenous methylprednisolone. The paper reports TCR Vbeta CDR3 sequencing of 130 to 150 peripheral blood samples: approximately 41 ophthalmopathy, about 75 hyperthyroidism and approximately 17 progressor patients. General study outcomes and caveats: In validation, progression to ophthalmopathy was predicted by the model with 70.59% sensitivity and 72.22% specificity, a median of 6.5 months before onset. No statistical method was used to fix the sample size in advance, and group allocation was not hidden from the investigators. Most expanded thyroid clonotypes (frequency above 0.001) were also found in blood, which suggests that blood repertoires may mirror thyroid immune responses. In cross-validation, a model built on a 13 V-J signature told ophthalmopathy apart from stable hyperthyroidism with less than 90% sensitivity and approximately 81% specificity, and in testing the same model reached 80%/75%.

Ophthalmopathy patients had moderately to severely active disease, Clinical Activity Score of at least 3, NOSPECS grade of at least 4, and duration under 3 months. Any patient with an uncontrolled infection, another autoimmune disease, pregnancy or lactation was excluded. Diagnoses relied on clinical symptoms, serum thyroxine and TRAb, thyroid ultrasound and orbital computed tomography. PBMCs were isolated from 8 to 10 ml of fresh peripheral blood by Ficoll-Paque density gradient centrifugation. Total RNA was extracted with Trizol reagent, and quality was checked on an Agilent 2100 Bioanalyzer. TCR beta CDR3 regions were amplified from RNA transcripts. The TCR CDR3 was subjected to a first round of RT-PCR using the HTBI primer set and the Qiagen OneStep RT-PCR kit. The libraries were constructed in a second round of multiplex PCR and then size-selected and purified. Libraries were sequenced paired-end with 100 bp reads on an Illumina HiSeq2000. Per the authors' processing: SOAPnuke was used to process the raw data, removing reads that contained adapters or uncalled bases, had a mean Phred below 15, or lacked an exact match to the constant primer or identifier. High-quality paired reads were merged with COPE v1.2.5, and unique nucleotide sequences were defined as clonotypes. MiTCR v1.1 was used to align clonotypes to the IMGT TRBV, TRBD and TRBJ reference segments. Analysis was restricted to V-J combinations with a frequency above 0.0001, which covered roughly 99% of repertoires. A TCS score was defined as the ratio between F50 (clonal expansion) and ExV (chaos), using BLOSUM62-based TCRdist between CDR3 peptides within each V-J. Welch's t-statistics and random forest reduced 450 to 600 V-J features to about 13, which were used in a naive Bayes classifier (R e1071). The raw public data were reprocessed by TCRdb itself: fastp quality trimming at Q25, MiXCR clonotype calling, in-frame beta chains only. Merged by CDR3 protein, the rows form single entries marked with the most common genes and DNA. The V and J calls, along with clone size, are taken from TCRdb and not from the paper's own processing. For this sample the table gives roughly 280,000 distinct CDR3 sequences, of which approximately 20% were detected only once. The biggest ten clones account for under 65% of the sample.

Relative to germline, V is 3 bases shorter and J is 1 base shorter, with 9 bases between their ends. The germline V gene specifies KGHDR as CDR1 and SFDVKD as CDR2. Inclusive of the bounding cysteine and phenylalanine, the CDR3 is 15 residues long. Here the CDR3 DNA is all that survives: 45 bases in frame from base 1. On this clonotype itself: Its recognized antigen is unknown. Within one base of it there is no much larger clone, and no base qualities were kept.

The TCR was taken from a man younger than 40 with Graves' ophthalmopathy. What was sequenced was blood. Rearrangement joined TRBV24-1 to TRBJ2-1, with TRBD2 tentatively as D gene (5 bases match). This receptor has the CDR3 CATSDASRSYNEQFF. The DNA sequence is as follows: TGTGCCACCAGTGATGCTAGCAGGTCCTACAATGAGCAGTTCTTC.